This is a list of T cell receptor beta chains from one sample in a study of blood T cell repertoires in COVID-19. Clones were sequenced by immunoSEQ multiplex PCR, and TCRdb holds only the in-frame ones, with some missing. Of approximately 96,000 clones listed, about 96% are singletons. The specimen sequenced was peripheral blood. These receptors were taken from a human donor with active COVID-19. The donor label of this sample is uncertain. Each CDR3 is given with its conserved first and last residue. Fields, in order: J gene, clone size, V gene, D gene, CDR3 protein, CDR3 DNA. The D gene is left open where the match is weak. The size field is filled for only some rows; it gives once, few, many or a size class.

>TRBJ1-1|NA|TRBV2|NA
CASSNRQSNTEAFF
TGTGCCAGCAGTAACCGACAGTCGAACACTGAAGCTTTCTTT
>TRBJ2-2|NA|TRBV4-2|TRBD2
CASSSPEGRGGADTGELFF
TGTGCCAGCAGCTCCCCCGAGGGGCGGGGGGGCGCGGACACCGGGGAGCTGTTTTTT
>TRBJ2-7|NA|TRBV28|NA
CASSLWGRGTSYEQYF
TGTGCCAGCAGTTTATGGGGAAGGGGTACCTCCTACGAGCAGTACTTC
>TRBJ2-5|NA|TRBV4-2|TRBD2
CASSQGTSGGAETQYF
TGTGCCAGCAGCCAAGGGACTAGCGGGGGGGCGGAGACCCAGTACTTC
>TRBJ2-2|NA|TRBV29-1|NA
CSVTGFSGELFF
TGCAGCGTAACAGGGTTCTCCGGGGAGCTGTTTTTT
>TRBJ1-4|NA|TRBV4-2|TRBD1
CASSQEGGTGTEKLFF
TGTGCCAGCAGCCAAGAGGGGGGGACAGGGACTGAAAAACTGTTTTTT
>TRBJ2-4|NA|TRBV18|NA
CASSPPLGVENIQYF
TGTGCCAGCTCACCACCCCTCGGGGTGGAAAACATTCAGTACTTC
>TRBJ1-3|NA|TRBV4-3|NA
CASSQDLRFFAGNTIYF
TGCGCCAGCAGCCAAGATTTGCGGTTTTTTGCCGGAAACACCATATATTTT
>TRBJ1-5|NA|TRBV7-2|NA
CASSFPGLWEAQHF
TGTGCCAGCAGCTTTCCGGGCCTGTGGGAGGCCCAGCATTTT
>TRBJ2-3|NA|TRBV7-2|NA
CASTYRIWTDTQYF
TGTGCCAGCACCTATCGAATTTGGACAGATACGCAGTATTTT
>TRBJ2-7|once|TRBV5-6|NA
CASSLDVRGEQYF
TGTGCCAGCAGCTTGGACGTTCGGGGCGAGCAGTACTTC
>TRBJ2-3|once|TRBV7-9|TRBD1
CASSLNPGQGIDTQYF
TGTGCCAGCAGCTTAAATCCGGGACAGGGGATAGATACGCAGTATTTT
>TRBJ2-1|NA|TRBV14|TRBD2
CASSPLRRAGVYNEQFF
TGTGCCAGCAGCCCCCTAAGACGAGCGGGGGTCTACAATGAGCAGTTCTTC
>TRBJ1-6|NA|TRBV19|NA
CASLNRGGNSPLHF
TGTGCCAGTCTGAACCGGGGGGGAAATTCACCCCTCCACTTT
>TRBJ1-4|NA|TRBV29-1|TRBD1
CSVLVDRRAATNEKLFF
TGCAGCGTTTTAGTGGACAGGAGGGCGGCAACTAATGAAAAACTGTTTTTT
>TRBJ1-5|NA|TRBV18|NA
CASSTNRPPNQPQHF
TGTGCCAGCTCCACCAACAGGCCTCCCAATCAGCCCCAGCATTTT